This T cell receptor (beta chain) comes out of a study of shared clonotypes between healthy human individuals (dated by TCRdb to 2018 to 2021). At the level of the whole study: Three men and two women, aged 18 to 49 years, made up the cohort. The study deeply sequenced blood TCR repertoires of about 5 healthy adults to estimate repertoire size and the extent of clonotype sharing between individuals. For each donor, CD4 naive and CD4 memory were each run on three plates, CD8 naive on two plates, and CD8 memory on one plate. To increase sequencing depth and limit assay-specific biases, TCR repertoire library preparation and sequencing were carried out by different laboratories using diverse techniques. Per donor, leukapheresis produced somewhere between about 0.94 and 9 billion PBMCs. Summary of the overall study and its limitations: Sampling was restricted to blood, and TCR repertoires in tissues likely differ from the TCR repertoires found in blood. Incomplete sequencing was indicated by rarefaction of sorted-subset datasets, despite the large sequencing depth. The small number of donors limited the genetic and exposure-history diversity represented. Based on pairwise subsampling, the degree of clonotype sharing among donors was expected to be affected by sequencing depth. Higher generation probabilities were observed for clonotypes shared by all four sorted-subset donors than for non-shared clonotypes. Sharing across several donors was observed for about 5% of naive CD4, about 3.2% of naive CD8, 2.3% of memory CD4, and over 0.3% of memory CD8 clonotypes. Naive subsets generally had larger estimated clonotype richness than memory subsets did.

TCR CDR3 regions were amplified from genomic DNA by multiplex PCR using the deep immunoSEQ assay. For each cell subset, the extracted genomic DNA was distributed evenly across all wells of several immunoSEQ 96-well plates, and each plate served as one replicate. For sorted subsets, each replicate PCR was loaded with roughly 200 ng genomic DNA, equivalent to about 30,000 T cell genomes. Purified libraries were quantified with a Qubit 3.0 fluorometer, sized on a Bioanalyzer 2100, and re-quantified with the KAPA Library Quantification kit. Every immunoSEQ 96-well plate was sequenced on a separate single-read 150-cycle Illumina NextSeq 550 flow cell. Concerning the study's data processing: Because the immunoSEQ output included only junctional sequences and no quality scores, the filtering could not be the same as the filtering used for full-length reads. To assign V/J genes and CDR3, sequences were annotated using PyIR, a Python wrapper for IgBLAST v1.9, with IMGT germline references. Any read was removed if the V/J assignment was weak (E-value above 1e-6), the CDR3 was missing, or the read contained stop codons, out-of-frame junctions, or ambiguous translated residues. A V3J clonotype was defined by an identical inferred V gene, J gene, and CDR3 amino acid sequence. Percentage overlap between repertoires was calculated by dividing the number of shared unique clonotypes by the size of the smaller repertoire. Richness of each repertoire was evaluated using RTK rarefaction, the Chao1 estimator, and Recon v2.1 estimates of unobserved clonotypes. Generation probabilities for all TCRbeta clonotypes obtained by the gDNA method from a handful of donors were computed using OLGA. Imported from immuneACCESS, the table was reduced by TCRdb to in-frame sequences with V and J called. These copies leave out some clones; in studies compared against another copy, an unresolved V gene accounts for under half, and the cause of the remainder is not known. Clone size and V and J calls were adopted from that table, with D and trimming inferred from the DNA. The sample table holds 200,000 to 250,000 clones, of which 65% were seen once. The ten biggest clones cover 11% of the sample.

As encoded in the germline V gene, CDR1 is SGHAT while CDR2 is FQNNGV. Here V drops 3 bases and J drops 5 bases, and the junction holds 12 bases not matched to any gene. The cysteine opens and the phenylalanine closes a CDR3 of 16 amino acids. Only the CDR3 region is kept as DNA, spanning 48 bases read in frame from base 1. Regarding this clone: Its antigen is still unknown. No base qualities exist here, and no much larger clone lies one base off it.

The donors were healthy, HIV-negative adults who had no recently reported acute infections or vaccinations. Only Caucasian adults living in Nashville, Tennessee, USA were represented among the donors. Magnetic negative selection was used to enrich CD4+ T cells, after which naive cells were positively selected on CD45RA and the negative fraction became the memory subset. Blood was obtained by leukapheresis, after which PBMCs were separated by Ficoll-Histopaque density gradient centrifugation and cryopreserved in liquid nitrogen vapor phase. Analytical flow cytometry was used to check the purity and quantity of every magnetically sorted T cell population. Each sorted fraction had its genomic DNA isolated and then quantified by UV absorbance on a Nanodrop 2000c.

The rearranged segments are TRBV11-2 and TRBJ2-5, with 7 bases matching TRBD1. This clonotype originated in a young man in good health. The sample was memory CD4+ T cells sorted from blood. Read against the paper, the sample's cell subset or site label means: CD45RA-negative fraction. The CDR3 is CASSFDRAAGRETQYF. The DNA reads as follows: TGTGCCAGCAGCTTTGACAGGGCAGCCGGTCGGGAGACCCAGTACTTC.